Shown below are 27 T cell receptor beta chains from a single sample sequenced in a study of T cell responses to AZD1222 COVID-19 vaccine. Only in-frame clones appear in the TCRdb table, and some are missing; sequencing was by immunoSEQ multiplex PCR. The table shows approximately 100,000 clones, with about 85% occurring only once. This sample comprised peripheral blood, obtained 28 days after the second AZD1222 dose. The receptor source for this set is an adult who received the AZD1222 COVID-19 vaccine.

Details on this clone: One end of the junction is discordant with germline, which a read error may explain. V usage is TRBV10-1 and J usage is TRBJ1-3; 7 bases align to TRBD1. The germline V gene encodes CDR1 WNHNN and CDR2 SYGVQD (reference sequence). The CDR3 is 14 residues long. CDR3 nucleotides: TGCGCCAGCCAGGACAGGATCGGGTCTCCGACGATTCATTTT. This sequence encodes CASQDRIGSPTIHF.

The genes are TRBV6-5 and TRBJ2-4, with a possible D match to TRBD2 (6 bases). The germline gives CDR1 MNHEY, CDR2 SVGAGI. The length of the CDR3 is 14 residues. CDR3 DNA: TGTGCGATCCGGGGGACGGCAGATAAAAACATTCAGTACTTC. This encodes CAIRGTADKNIQYF.

This rearrangement joins TRBV7-2 to TRBJ1-4; D unresolved. This CDR3 contains 15 residues. V was trimmed by 2 bases and J by 0 bases, leaving 7 bases between them. CDR1 is SGHTA and CDR2 is FQGNSA in the germline V gene. CDR3 protein: CASSLYAATNEKLFF. CDR3 DNA sequence: TGTGCCAGCAGCTTATACGCCGCAACTAATGAAAAACTGTTTTTT.

This chain joins TRBV12-3 or TRBV12-4 and TRBJ2-7; D gene unclear. Trimming removed 3 bases from V and 2 bases from J, with 2 bases in between. CDR3 length: 11 amino acids. This CDR3 is CASSFTYEQYF. CDR3 coding DNA: TGTGCCAGCAGTTTCACCTACGAGCAGTACTTC.

This clone was seen once. The rearrangement uses TRBV9 and TRBJ2-3, with 8 positions matching TRBD1. The CDR3 is made up of 16 amino acids. V lost 3 bases to trimming and J lost 1 base; unmatched junction nucleotides: 7. Germline-derived CDR1 and CDR2 are SGDLS and YYNGEE. DNA of the CDR3: TGTGCCAGCAGCGCCGACGCGGGACAGGGCACAGATACGCAGTATTTT. Translation: CASSADAGQGTDTQYF. Supplemented by reference TRBV9 and TRBJ2-3, the full variable domain reads DSGVTQTPKHLITATGQRVTLRCSPRSGDLSVYWYQQSLDQGLQFLIQYYNGEERAKGNILERFSAQQFPDLHSELNLSSLELGDSALYFCASSADAGQGTDTQYFGPGTRLTVL.

This clone has just one count. V usage is TRBV5-6 and J usage is TRBJ1-5; possibly TRBD1 for D (5 bases). The germline gives CDR1 SGHDT, CDR2 YYEEEE. The CDR3 is made up of 16 amino acids. V dropped 0 bases and J dropped 4 bases, with 14 bases sitting between them. The CDR3 DNA reads as TGTGCCAGCAGCTTGGCCCGGCAGGGCGTTAATCAGCCCCAGCATTTT. As protein: CASSLARQGVNQPQHF.

The chain uses TRBV11-2 and TRBJ2-1; TRBD1 might be the D (6 bases). In germline, CDR1 is SGHAT, CDR2 FQNNGV. The CDR3 totals 15 residues. Trimming cost V 6 bases and J 0 bases, with 12 bases left between them. The CDR3 sequence: CASSVQGPSYNEQFF. CDR3 DNA sequence: TGTGCCAGCAGTGTACAGGGTCCCTCCTACAATGAGCAGTTCTTC. The full variable domain, in which reference TRBV11-2 and TRBJ2-1 provide the parts outside the CDR3, is EAGVAQSPRYKIIEKRQSVAFWCNPISGHATLYWYQQILGQGPKLLIQFQNNGVVDDSQLPKDRFSAERLKGVDSTLKIQPAKLEDSAVYLCASSVQGPSYNEQFFGPGTRLTVL.

CDR3 in DNA: TGCAGCGTTCCCCCGGGACTAGCGAAAGAGCAGTACTTC. Amino acids: CSVPPGLAKEQYF. The rearrangement uses TRBV29-1 and TRBJ2-7, with 10 bases fitting TRBD2. After removal of 5 bases from V and 7 bases from J, the junction contained 8 bases not matched to a gene. Germline V gene data show CDR1 as SQVTM and CDR2 as ANQGSEA. The CDR3 length is 13 residues.

This rearrangement joins TRBV13 to TRBJ1-2; 9 nucleotides match TRBD1. The CDR3 loop spans 14 amino acids. With V trimmed by 6 bases and J by 7 bases, 9 bases remained unmatched. Germline loops: CDR1 PRHDT, CDR2 FYEKMQ (reference sequence). The CDR3 reads CASRYLGQGPGYTF. The DNA for the CDR3 is TGTGCCAGCAGATACCTCGGACAGGGGCCTGGCTACACCTTC.

A single count supports this clone. The CDR3 DNA reads TGTGCCAGCAGCTTAGGTGGGGGAAGGTGGACAGATACGCAGTATTTT. This sequence encodes CASSLGGGRWTDTQYF. The chain couples TRBV5-4 to TRBJ2-3, with D perhaps being TRBD1 or TRBD2 (5 bases each). The V gene's germline CDR1 is SGHNT and CDR2 YYREEE (reference sequence). This CDR3 is built from 16 residues. Trimming removed 2 bases at V and 3 bases at J, with 16 bases between.

This clone came up a few times. The chain uses TRBV3-1 (or the pseudogene TRBV3-2) and TRBJ2-7; the D call may be TRBD1 or TRBD2 (5 bases each). Trimming took off 0 bases at V and 3 bases at J, with 12 bases between the two ends. The CDR3 covers 15 residues. Germline-derived CDR1 and CDR2 are LGHDT and YNNKEL (reference sequence). This CDR3 reads CASSQDPGTYYEQYF. The CDR3 DNA is TGTGCCAGCAGCCAAGACCCCGGGACCTACTACGAGCAGTACTTC.

The chain links TRBV27 to TRBJ2-3, with TRBD2 matching over 9 bases. Per the germline V gene, CDR1 is MNHEY and CDR2 is SMNVEV (reference sequence). V lost 5 bases to trimming and J lost 2 bases; unmatched junction nucleotides: 11. The CDR3 length is 17 residues. The CDR3 region has the DNA TGTGCCAGCAGTCCTTCCCGGACTAGCGAGATCACAGATACGCAGTATTTT. Translating gives CASSPSRTSEITDTQYF.

This rearrangement joins TRBV6-2 or TRBV6-3 to TRBJ2-3, with D possibly being TRBD1 (6 bases). The CDR3 totals 14 residues. Between the trimmed V and J ends, which lost 0 bases and 8 bases, there was a span of 12 bases. The germline V gene encodes CDR1 MNHEY and CDR2 SVGEGT. CDR3 in amino acids: CASSYSFAQGTQYF. The CDR3 DNA sequence: TGTGCCAGCAGTTACTCTTTCGCACAGGGTACGCAGTATTTT.

The chain couples TRBV19 to TRBJ1-2; 7 bases fit TRBD1. The length of the CDR3 is 16 residues. V was clipped by 0 bases and J by 1 base; unmatched bases: 5. Per the germline V gene, CDR1 is LNHDA and CDR2 is SQIVND (reference sequence). The CDR3 spells CASSIDTGTVNYGYTF. The CDR3 DNA reads TGTGCCAGTAGTATAGATACCGGGACAGTTAACTATGGCTACACCTTC. The full variable domain, with the rest looked up from reference TRBV19 and TRBJ1-2, is DGGITQSPKYLFRKEGQNVTLSCEQNLNHDAMYWYRQDPGQGLRLIYYSQIVNDFQKGDIAEGYSVSREKKESFPLTVTSAQKNPTAFYLCASSIDTGTVNYGYTFGSGTRLTVV.

This rearrangement joins TRBV11-3 to TRBJ2-2; 7 bases map to TRBD1. Germline V gene lookup returns CDR1 SGHNT and CDR2 YENEEA. There are 15 residues in the CDR3. V was clipped by 2 bases and J by 4 bases; unmatched bases: 4. CDR3 bases: TGTGCCAGCAGCTTAATCGGACAGGCCACCGGGGAGCTGTTTTTT. Translating it yields CASSLIGQATGELFF.

The gene calls are TRBV7-8 and TRBJ1-6, with D unresolved. V dropped 4 bases and J dropped 9 bases, with 19 bases sitting between them. The CDR3 runs 16 residues. The germline gives CDR1 SGHVS, CDR2 FQNEAQ. The CDR3 nucleotides are TGTGCCAGCAGCTCCAATCCTCTGGGGAGAGGTTCACCCCTCCACTTT. It codes for CASSSNPLGRGSPLHF.

This sequence joins TRBV2 and TRBJ1-5; 7 bases line up with TRBD1. The length of the CDR3 is 15 residues. Losses at the gene ends were 4 bases for V and 2 bases for J; bases not matched to a gene: 5. In germline, CDR1 is SNHLY, CDR2 FYNNEI. The CDR3 is CASSVDRDGNQPQHF. The CDR3 coding sequence is TGTGCCAGCAGTGTCGACAGGGATGGCAATCAGCCCCAGCATTTT.

The V gene is TRBV27, the J gene TRBJ2-3; 10 positions match TRBD2. Unmatched junction bases numbered 18, after V lost 4 bases and J lost 5 bases. Looked up from germline, CDR1 is MNHEY and CDR2 is SMNVEV (reference sequence). This CDR3 contains 19 residues. The CDR3 nucleotides are TGTGCCAGCAGTTCAGTATATGGGGCCCTAGCGGGAGCTAGAGATACGCAGTATTTT. Amino acids: CASSSVYGALAGARDTQYF.

V and J are TRBV7-2 and TRBJ1-2; TRBD1 agrees at 7 bases. CDR3 length: 15 residues. Trimming cost V 2 bases and J 4 bases; bases outside gene matches: 7. Germline-derived CDR1 and CDR2 are SGHTA and FQGNSA. The CDR3, as DNA: TGTGCCAGCAGCTTAATGGGGGGGACAGCCTATGGCTACACCTTC. This codes for CASSLMGGTAYGYTF.

The gene calls are TRBV19 and TRBJ2-2; the match to TRBD2 covers 7 bases. This CDR3 has 17 amino acids. After removal of 9 bases from V and 0 bases from J, the junction contained 13 bases not matched to a gene. Germline loops: CDR1 LNHDA, CDR2 SQIVND (reference sequence). CDR3: CASREGYSGANTGELFF. DNA for the CDR3: TGTGCCAGCAGGGAGGGGTATAGCGGCGCGAACACCGGGGAGCTGTTTTTT.

This sequence joins TRBV9 and TRBJ2-5; 16 bases map to TRBD2. Germline-derived CDR1 and CDR2 are SGDLS and YYNGEE. Trimming took 3 bases from V and 5 from J; bases not matched to a gene: 19. This CDR3 has 21 residues. The chain's CDR3 is CASSGLEPGLAGGPGSETQYF. CDR3 in DNA: TGTGCCAGCAGCGGACTTGAACCGGGACTAGCGGGAGGGCCAGGTTCGGAGACCCAGTACTTC.

The CDR3 DNA reads TGTGCCAGCAGCTGGGACAGGGGTTCAGTGGCCGGGGCCAACGTCCTGACTTTC. Translation: CASSWDRGSVAGANVLTF. V usage is TRBV5-8 and J usage is TRBJ2-6; the match to TRBD1 covers 10 bases. V dropped 3 bases and J dropped 4; count of bases not matched to a gene: 10. Germline V gene lookup returns CDR1 SGHTS and CDR2 YDEGEE. The CDR3 consists of 18 residues.

This chain connects TRBV4-1 to TRBJ2-7; D not resolved. Germline V gives CDR1 MGHRA, CDR2 YSYEKL. The V and J ends lost 1 base and 11 bases respectively, with 15 bases between them. CDR3 length: 13 amino acids. The CDR3 is CASSQGSSKVKYF. The CDR3 DNA sequence: TGCGCCAGCAGCCAAGGTAGTTCGAAGGTAAAGTACTTC.

The rearrangement uses TRBV5-1 and TRBJ2-7, with no clear D. V gave up 6 bases and J gave up 1 base, with 11 bases separating them. This CDR3 is 13 amino acids long. From germline, CDR1 is SGHRS and CDR2 YFSETQ. CDR3 sequence (DNA): TGCGCCAGCAACCCCCCAGGTTCCTACGAGCAGTACTTC. This gives the protein CASNPPGSYEQYF.

This rearrangement joins TRBV11-2 to TRBJ2-3; TRBD2 is a possible D gene (5 bases). Germline CDR1 is SGHAT and CDR2 is FQNNGV. Trimming cost V 2 bases and J 1 base, with 13 bases left between them. The CDR3 runs 16 residues. CDR3 sequence reads: CASSLREGLGTDTQYF. CDR3 DNA sequence: TGTGCCAGCAGCTTACGAGAGGGTCTGGGCACAGATACGCAGTATTTT.

V usage is TRBV12-5 and J usage is TRBJ2-5; TRBD2 matches at 11 bases. The CDR3 loop spans 15 amino acids. The germline V gene has CDR1 LGHNT and CDR2 FRNRAP. Germline trimming cut 1 base from V and 4 bases from J; bases unmatched to any gene: 2. CDR3 sequence reads: CASGLGLAGRETQYF. CDR3 coding DNA: TGTGCTAGTGGTTTGGGACTAGCGGGAAGAGAGACCCAGTACTTC.

The chain carries TRBV11-2 and TRBJ2-7; D is ambiguous. This CDR3 is built from 16 residues. Germline CDR1 and CDR2: SGHAT and FQNNGV. The V end was cut by 3 bases, the J end by 6 bases, with 21 bases between. The CDR3: CASSLTMTSVLREQYF. The CDR3 region has the DNA TGTGCCAGCAGCTTGACAATGACTTCTGTTCTCCGCGAGCAGTACTTC.